Listed below are T cell receptor beta chains from one sample, sequenced in a study of blood T cells in healthy people across ages. TCRdb re-called the 5' RACE reads with MiXCR, one entry per CDR3 protein. The table shows about 570,000 distinct CDR3 sequences, with approximately 25% occurring only once. Sequenced input: blood. The receptors stem from a woman aged 70-85 years in good health. Each CDR3 is given with its conserved first and last residue. A D gene is named only where the DNA matches it firmly. A row's size may be missing; if present it is once, few, many or a size class.

V gene,J gene,D gene,clone size,CDR3 DNA,CDR3 protein
TRBV7-2,TRBJ1-5,TRBD1,few,TGTGCCAGCAGCATACAGGGGAGCAATCAGCCCCAGCATTTT,CASSIQGSNQPQHF
TRBV29-1,TRBJ2-1,NA,few,TGCAGCGTTTTCGGCCATAACTCCTACAATGAGCAGTTCTTC,CSVFGHNSYNEQFF
TRBV29-1,TRBJ2-2,TRBD1,NA,TGCAGCGTTGCCGACAGGGGATCAGTGACCGGGGAGCTGTTTTTT,CSVADRGSVTGELFF
TRBV29-1,TRBJ1-4,TRBD1,NA,TGCAGCGTGCAAGGACAGGGGAGGGAAAAACTGTTTTTT,CSVQGQGREKLFF
TRBV7-2,TRBJ2-5,NA,NA,TGTGCCAGCGGGAAGGTAGCAGAGACCCAGTACTTC,CASGKVAETQYF
TRBV29-1,TRBJ1-1,NA,once,TGCAGCGTTGAATTCCAGGGAGGTACTGAAGCTTTCTTT,CSVEFQGGTEAFF
TRBV7-9,TRBJ2-1,NA,few,TGTGCCAGCAGCCCCGGTCGCACGGCGGCCCTCGATGAGCAGTTCTTC,CASSPGRTAALDEQFF
TRBV2,TRBJ1-1,NA,few,TGTGCCAGCAGTGAGCGGACGGAGAACACTGAAGCTTTCTTT,CASSERTENTEAFF
TRBV12-3/TRBV12-4,TRBJ2-1,TRBD2,NA,TGTGCCAGCAGTTTCCCCGGGACTAGCGGGAGGCTGAGCGCGTACAATGAGCAGTTCTTC,CASSFPGTSGRLSAYNEQFF
TRBV18,TRBJ2-5,NA,NA,TGTGCCAGCTCACCACCGGTTTCAGTGGAGACCCAGTACTTC,CASSPPVSVETQYF
TRBV4-3,TRBJ1-3,NA,few,TGCGCCAGCAGCCAAGATAATCCGGGATTTACTGGAAACACCATATATTTT,CASSQDNPGFTGNTIYF
TRBV15,TRBJ2-2,NA,NA,TGTGCCACCAGCAGAGGTGACAGGTCCGGGGAGCTGTTTTTT,CATSRGDRSGELFF
TRBV7-2,TRBJ1-5,NA,few,TGTGCCAGCAGCTTCCTTAGTTATAGCAATCAGCCCCAGCATTTT,CASSFLSYSNQPQHF
TRBV6-2/TRBV6-3,TRBJ2-4,TRBD2,few,TGTGCCAGCAGCTCCCAGGGAGCGGGGGTGTGGAACATTCAGTACTTC,CASSSQGAGVWNIQYF
TRBV9,TRBJ2-1,TRBD2,NA,TGTGCCAGCAGCGTGGGGGTAGCGGGGGCCGACAATGAGCAGTTCTTC,CASSVGVAGADNEQFF
TRBV7-9,TRBJ1-1,NA,NA,TGTGCCAGCAGCTTATTTTCGGAGATCACTGAAGCTTTCTTT,CASSLFSEITEAFF
TRBV3-1,TRBJ2-7,TRBD2,few,TGTGCCAGCAGCCAAGGGGGGGGACGCGAGCAGTACTTC,CASSQGGGREQYF
TRBV6-2/TRBV6-3,TRBJ2-7,NA,NA,TGTGCCAGCAGTCCCCGGGCTAGCGACCGCTACGAGCAGTACTTC,CASSPRASDRYEQYF
TRBV5-1,TRBJ2-7,NA,NA,TGCGCCAGCAGCTTGGCCGCGGGGGCCCCCTACGAGCAGTACTTC,CASSLAAGAPYEQYF
TRBV6-2/TRBV6-3,TRBJ1-2,NA,NA,TGTGCCAGCAGTTACTCGAAACAGGACGCTCGCTATGGCTACACCTTC,CASSYSKQDARYGYTF
TRBV5-1,TRBJ2-5,NA,NA,TGCGCCAGCAGCTCCGGGGGAACGACACGACAAGAGACCCAGCACTTC,CASSSGGTTRQETQHF
TRBV7-2,TRBJ2-7,TRBD1,NA,TGTGCCAGCAGCCCTAGGGGGCCCCAATCCAGCTCCTACGAGCAGCACTTC,CASSPRGPQSSSYEQHF
TRBV25-1,TRBJ2-1,TRBD1,NA,TGTGCCAGCGGGCCAGACAGGGGCTCCAATGAGCAGTTCTTC,CASGPDRGSNEQFF
TRBV20-1,TRBJ1-4,NA,NA,TGCAGTGCTTCGGGGGTAGAGGAAAAACTGTTTTTT,CSASGVEEKLFF
TRBV20-1,TRBJ2-3,TRBD1,few,TGCAGTGCTATGACAGGGGGCACAGATACGCAGTATTTT,CSAMTGGTDTQYF
TRBV27,TRBJ1-2,NA,NA,TGTGCCAGCCGTTTATCCCTACAGGGCTATGGCTACACCTTC,CASRLSLQGYGYTF